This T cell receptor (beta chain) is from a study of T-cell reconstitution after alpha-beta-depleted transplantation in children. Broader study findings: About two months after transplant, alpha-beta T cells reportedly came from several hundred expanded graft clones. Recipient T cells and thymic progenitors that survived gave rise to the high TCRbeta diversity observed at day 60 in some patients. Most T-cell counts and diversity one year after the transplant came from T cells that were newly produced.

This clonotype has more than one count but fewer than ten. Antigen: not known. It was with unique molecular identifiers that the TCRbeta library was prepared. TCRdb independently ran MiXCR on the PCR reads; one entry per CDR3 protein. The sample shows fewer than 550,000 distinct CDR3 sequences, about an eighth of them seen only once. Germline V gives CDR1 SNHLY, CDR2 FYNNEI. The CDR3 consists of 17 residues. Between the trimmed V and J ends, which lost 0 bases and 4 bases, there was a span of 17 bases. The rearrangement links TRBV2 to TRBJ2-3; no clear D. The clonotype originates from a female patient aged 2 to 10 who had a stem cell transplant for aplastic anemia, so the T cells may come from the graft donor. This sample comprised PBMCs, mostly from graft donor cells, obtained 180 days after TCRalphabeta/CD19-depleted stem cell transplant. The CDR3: CASSEAPPLEWSDTQYF. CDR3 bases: TGTGCCAGCAGTGAAGCGCCCCCCTTGGAGTGGTCAGATACGCAGTATTTT.